One and the same sample provided the 11 T cell receptor beta chains below, sequenced in a study of blood T cell repertoires in COVID-19. This table comes from immunoSEQ multiplex PCR, and its TCRdb copy is limited to in-frame clones, with some not included. The sample shows 200,000 to 250,000 clones, roughly 86% of them seen only once. The specimen was PBMCs or T cells enriched from blood (not recorded which). These receptors originate from a man aged 18-30 years with acute COVID-19.

In regard to this clone: The same CDR3 can be traced to other DNA sequences in this sample. This rearrangement joins TRBV5-1 to TRBJ2-2; D perhaps matches TRBD2 (6 bases). Germline V gene data show CDR1 as SGHRS and CDR2 as YFSETQ. Trimming stripped 2 bases from V and 2 bases from J, with 7 bases between. The CDR3 is 14 residues long. The CDR3 is CASSFGGNTGELFF. CDR3 nucleotide sequence: TGCGCCAGCAGCTTCGGGGGAAACACCGGGGAGCTGTTTTTT.

The genes are TRBV20-1 and TRBJ2-7, with D uncertain. Germline V gives CDR1 DFQATT, CDR2 SNEGSKA (reference sequence). Trimming removed 8 bases from V and 1 base from J, with 9 bases in between. There are 11 residues in the CDR3. The CDR3 loop is CSYLRSYEQYF. The CDR3 DNA is TGCAGTTACCTTCGGTCCTACGAGCAGTACTTC.

The gene calls are TRBV20-1 and TRBJ2-7; 7 bases agree with TRBD1. This CDR3 region has 14 residues. After removal of 3 bases from V and 3 bases from J, the junction contained 8 bases not matched to a gene. CDR1 and CDR2 from the germline V gene are DFQATT and SNEGSKA (reference sequence). This CDR3 reads CSASSGTDLYEQYF. As DNA, the CDR3 is TGCAGTGCTAGTTCCGGGACAGACCTCTACGAGCAGTACTTC.

The chain has TRBV4-3 and TRBJ2-4; 9 bases line up with TRBD1. Trimming removed 1 base from V and 7 bases from J; junction bases left unmatched: 11. This CDR3 is 17 amino acids long. Germline-derived CDR1 and CDR2 are LGHNA and YSLEER. The CDR3 reads CASSQAPVGTGRNIQYF. CDR3 coding DNA: TGCGCCAGCAGCCAAGCCCCTGTCGGGACAGGGCGGAACATTCAGTACTTC.

This chain's CDR3 is CASSETGELDNEQFF. The CDR3 DNA is TGTGCCAGCAGTGAGACAGGGGAGTTGGACAATGAGCAGTTCTTC. The rearrangement links TRBV6-1 to TRBJ2-1; 8 bases are a match to TRBD1. Germline V gene data show CDR1 as MNHNS and CDR2 as SASEGT. The CDR3 length is 15 residues. The V and J ends lost 3 bases and 5 bases, in that order; junction bases with no gene match: 6.

The V and J genes are TRBV12-3 or TRBV12-4 and TRBJ2-5; D remains ambiguous. The CDR3 length is 13 residues. V was pared by 6 bases and J by 1 base, with 9 bases between. DNA for the CDR3: TGTGCCAGCAGCTCAGGCTTCCAAGAGACCCAGTACTTC. It yields the protein CASSSGFQETQYF.

The J gene is TRBJ1-2, the V gene TRBV20-1; a possible D gene is TRBD1 (5 bases). Germline values: CDR1 DFQATT, CDR2 SNEGSKA (reference sequence). V was shortened by 3 bases and J by 4 bases, with 9 bases between the two germline ends. The CDR3 sequence is 12 residues long. DNA for the CDR3: TGCAGTGCTAGTGGGCAGGGCTATGGCTACACCTTC. Protein sequence: CSASGQGYGYTF.

V gene TRBV6-5 combines with J gene TRBJ2-7; possibly TRBD1 for D (6 bases). Between the trimmed V and J ends, which lost 0 bases and 7 bases, there was a span of 16 bases. CDR3 length equals 15 residues. CDR1 is MNHEY, CDR2 SVGAGI, per germline. CDR3 loop: CASSYSSTGSKEQYF. CDR3 nucleotides: TGTGCCAGCAGTTACTCGTCTACAGGGAGTAAAGAGCAGTACTTC.

The chain couples TRBV11-2 to TRBJ2-7, with 9 nucleotides matching TRBD2. The V gene end was trimmed by 1 base and the J gene end by 4 bases; junction bases not matched to a gene: 8. The CDR3 length is 16 residues. The V gene's germline CDR1 is SGHAT and CDR2 FQNNGV. The CDR3 coding sequence is TGTGCCAGCAGCTTAGGAGGTTGGACTAGCGTGTACGAGCAGTACTTC. It specifies CASSLGGWTSVYEQYF.

This chain connects TRBV25-1 to TRBJ2-1, with D possibly being TRBD2 (6 bases). V lost 5 bases and J lost 3, with 20 bases in between. The CDR3 is 17 amino acids. Germline assignment: CDR1 MGHDK and CDR2 SYGVNS. In nucleotides, the CDR3 is TGTGCCAGCAGTCGATCGCGGGGACGGCAGCTCTACAATGAGCAGTTCTTC. The encoded protein is CASSRSRGRQLYNEQFF. The whole variable domain, remainder taken from reference TRBV25-1 and TRBJ2-1, is EADIYQTPRYLVIGTGKKITLECSQTMGHDKMYWYQQDPGMELHLIHYSYGVNSTEKGDLSSESTVSRIRTEHFPLTLESARPSHTSQYLCASSRSRGRQLYNEQFFGPGTRLTVL.

Only a few counts were recorded for this clone. This sequence joins TRBV21-1 and TRBJ2-2; the D segment call TRBD2 is taken from the table without a DNA check. TRBV21-1 represents a pseudogene. The CDR3 is made up of 17 amino acids. The CDR3 is CASSKEALLFYTGELFF. CDR3 DNA sequence: TGTGCCAGCAGCAAAGAAGCTCTCCTGTTCTACACCGGGGAGCTGTTTTTT.